The 22 T cell receptor beta chains below all came from one sample that was sequenced in a study of CD8+ T cells in alopecia areata. After isolation, RNA underwent reverse transcription to generate cDNA as the sequencing template. The table came from immunoSEQ multiplex PCR; TCRdb's copy has only in-frame clones and leaves some out. The sample has approximately 210,000 clones; more than 50% are singletons. The sample's treatment: oral pan-JAK inhibitor, 5-10 mg twice daily. The source material was CD4+ T cells sorted from blood, sampled at week 24, from a patient treated with tofacitinib. These receptors were collected from a human donor with alopecia areata.

The CDR3, as DNA: TGTGCCTGGAGTGTACGAGGCTTAAGGGGTAATTATGGGGCCAACGTCCTGACTTTC. Its translation is CAWSVRGLRGNYGANVLTF. The chain couples TRBV30 to TRBJ2-6, with a tentative D call TRBD1 (5 bases). Germline values: CDR1 GTSNPN, CDR2 SVGIG (reference sequence). V lost 0 bases and J 3 bases, leaving 21 bases between the germline ends. This CDR3 is 19 amino acids long.

This chain joins TRBV25-1 and TRBJ1-6; D not certain. This CDR3 has 14 residues. From germline, CDR1 is MGHDK and CDR2 SYGVNS. Trimming took 5 bases from V and 9 from J, leaving 14 bases between them. CDR3 region: CASSPSTVVSPLHF. In DNA form, the CDR3 reads TGTGCCAGCAGTCCTTCCACAGTTGTTTCACCCCTCCACTTT.

CDR3 protein: CASSSDRGNYGYTF. CDR3 bases: TGCGCCAGCAGCTCGGACAGGGGGAACTATGGCTACACCTTC. The chain has TRBV5-1 and TRBJ1-2, with 10 bases that match TRBD1. The CDR3 totals 14 residues. The germline V gene has CDR1 SGHRS and CDR2 YFSETQ. V dropped 3 bases and J dropped 2; count of bases not matched to a gene: 1. The full variable domain, with the rest looked up from reference TRBV5-1 and TRBJ1-2, is KAGVTQTPRYLIKTRGQQVTLSCSPISGHRSVSWYQQTPGQGLQFLFEYFSETQRNKGNFPGRFSGRQFSNSRSEMNVSTLELGDSALYLCASSSDRGNYGYTFGSGTRLTVV.

The chain joins TRBV27 to TRBJ1-6; D not resolved. This CDR3 has 15 amino acids. Germline CDR1 reads MNHEY; CDR2 reads SMNVEV (reference sequence). Trimming cost V 8 bases and J 0 bases, with 11 bases left between them. CDR3 sequence reads: CASSNDLSYNSPLHF. The DNA for the CDR3 is TGTGCCAGCTCTAACGATCTCTCCTATAATTCACCCCTCCACTTT.

This rearrangement joins TRBV30 to TRBJ2-2, with TRBD1 as a possible D gene (5 bases). Trimming pared 0 bases from V and 4 bases from J, leaving 9 bases between. The CDR3 spans 14 residues. In germline, CDR1 is GTSNPN, CDR2 SVGIG (reference sequence). The CDR3 nucleotides are TGTGCCTGGAGTGTTCAGGGATCCACCGGGGAGCTGTTTTTT. It is translated as CAWSVQGSTGELFF.

This clone was seen a handful of times. V and J are TRBV7-3 and TRBJ2-1; TRBD2 matches at 7 bases. The CDR3 loop spans 16 amino acids. The germline V gene has CDR1 SGHTA and CDR2 FQGTGA. V trimming: 5 bases; J trimming: 1 base; junction bases outside the gene matches: 8. The CDR3 DNA is TGTGCCAGCAGCCGCGGGAGCTCGGGGTCCTACAATGAGCAGTTCTTC. Residues: CASSRGSSGSYNEQFF.

Only a few counts were recorded for this clone. CDR3 sequence: CAWDRGTGSGYTF. DNA for the CDR3: TGTGCCTGGGATAGGGGGACGGGGAGCGGCTACACCTTC. V gene TRBV30 combines with J gene TRBJ1-2; tentatively, D is TRBD1 (6 bases). The germline CDR1 and CDR2 sequences are GTSNPN and SVGIG (reference sequence). Deletions cut 5 bases from V and 8 bases from J, with 18 bases between. The CDR3 is 13 amino acids. The entire variable domain, with the rest obtained from reference TRBV30 and TRBJ1-2, is as follows: SQTIHQWPATLVQPVGSPLSLECTVEGTSNPNLYWYRQAAGRGLQLLFYSVGIGQISSEVPQNLSASRPQDRQFILSSKKLLLSDSGFYLCAWDRGTGSGYTFGSGTRLTVV.

The chain combines TRBV7-2 with TRBJ2-1; 8 positions match TRBD2. Germline trimming cut 0 bases from V and 6 bases from J; bases unmatched to any gene: 7. The CDR3 is made up of 16 amino acids. Germline CDR1 SGHTA, CDR2 FQGNSA. The CDR3 is CASSLASGTRVNEQFF. The CDR3 DNA reads TGTGCCAGCAGCTTAGCCTCCGGGACTAGGGTCAATGAGCAGTTCTTC.

The V call is TRBV7-9, the J call TRBJ2-7; the D is unclear. Germline lookup yields CDR1 SEHNR and CDR2 FQNEAQ (reference sequence). Trimming shortened V by 5 bases and J by 3 bases, and 14 bases separated the two germline ends. This CDR3 spans 14 amino acids. The CDR3 is CASSPGSGIYEQYF. The DNA of the CDR3 is TGTGCCAGCAGCCCTGGTTCAGGAATCTACGAGCAGTACTTC. Looking up the rest from reference TRBV7-9 and TRBJ2-7 gives the full variable domain: DTGVSQNPRHKITKRGQNVTFRCDPISEHNRLYWYRQTLGQGPEFLTYFQNEAQLEKSRLLSDRFSAERPKGSFSTLEIQRTEQGDSAMYLCASSPGSGIYEQYFGPGTRLTVT.

The chain employs TRBV29-1 and TRBJ1-1; D is perhaps TRBD1 (5 bases). Germline V lookup: CDR1 SQVTM, CDR2 ANQGSEA. The CDR3 has 12 residues. Trimming cost V 6 bases and J 0 bases, with 8 bases left between them. The CDR3 nucleotides read TGCAGCGTGGGACTCTTGAACACTGAAGCTTTCTTT. Its translation: CSVGLLNTEAFF.

The rearrangement links TRBV7-2 to TRBJ1-1, with no clear D. V lost 1 base, J lost 4 bases, and 4 bases lay in between. In germline, CDR1 is SGHTA, CDR2 FQGNSA. The CDR3 sequence is 12 residues long. The CDR3 sequence: CASSLGTTEAFF. The CDR3, as DNA: TGTGCCAGCAGCTTAGGGACCACTGAAGCTTTCTTT.

This chain joins TRBV5-4 and TRBJ2-1; D perhaps matches TRBD2 (6 bases). The V gene's germline CDR1 is SGHNT and CDR2 YYREEE (reference sequence). Trimming took 3 bases from V and 8 from J, leaving 9 bases between them. The CDR3 extends over 12 amino acids. DNA of the CDR3: TGTGCCAGCAGCTCCCAGCGGGATGAGCAGTTCTTC. It yields the protein CASSSQRDEQFF.

The chain joins TRBV6-5 to TRBJ2-3, with 8 bases lining up with TRBD2. Germline lookup yields CDR1 MNHEY and CDR2 SVGAGI. Trimming took 5 bases from V and 3 from J; bases not matched to a gene: 7. This CDR3 has 15 residues. The CDR3 loop reads CASSPSGGRTDTQYF. The CDR3 DNA reads as TGTGCCAGCAGTCCCTCGGGGGGGAGGACAGATACGCAGTATTTT.

This sequence joins TRBV30 and TRBJ2-5; D unresolved. V was pared by 1 base and J by 8 bases, with 8 bases between. CDR1 is GTSNPN and CDR2 is SVGIG in the germline V gene (reference sequence). The CDR3 covers 11 residues. This CDR3 is CAWSGLNTQYF. Here the CDR3 DNA reads TGTGCCTGGAGTGGACTCAATACCCAGTACTTC.

The chain combines TRBV29-1 with TRBJ1-1; TRBD1 matches 9 bases. This CDR3 has 14 residues. Losses at the gene ends were 7 bases for V and 1 base for J; bases not matched to a gene: 7. From germline, CDR1 is SQVTM and CDR2 ANQGSEA. CDR3 DNA: TGCAGCGCGCGGACAGGGGCGGGGAACACTGAAGCTTTCTTT. It is translated as CSARTGAGNTEAFF.

This clone was recorded only once. The chain links TRBV29-1 to TRBJ2-2, with D perhaps TRBD1 (7 bases). The CDR3 covers 13 residues. Germline CDR1 reads SQVTM; CDR2 reads ANQGSEA. Trimming took off 6 bases at V and 3 bases at J, with 11 bases between the two ends. The CDR3 spells CSVTGTHTGELFF. The CDR3 nucleotides read TGCAGCGTGACAGGGACTCACACCGGGGAGCTGTTTTTT.

V usage is TRBV4-3 and J usage is TRBJ2-7, with a possible D match to TRBD1 (5 bases). The CDR3 extends over 15 amino acids. V lost 1 base, J lost 3 bases, and 13 bases lay in between. Germline V gene lookup returns CDR1 LGHNA and CDR2 YSLEER. This CDR3 is CASSQGTGRDYEQYF. The CDR3 DNA is TGCGCCAGCAGCCAAGGAACAGGCCGTGACTACGAGCAGTACTTC.

The genes are TRBV29-1 and TRBJ2-3; D is uncertain. The CDR3 length is 11 residues. The V gene lost 5 bases and the J gene lost 5 bases, with 8 bases spanning the gap. The germline gives CDR1 SQVTM, CDR2 ANQGSEA. Here the CDR3 reads CSVPSLDTQYF. In nucleotides, the CDR3 is TGCAGCGTTCCTTCACTAGATACGCAGTATTTT.

The V and J genes are TRBV4-3 and TRBJ1-2; D unclear. Per the germline V gene, CDR1 is LGHNA and CDR2 is YSLEER. This CDR3 comprises 13 residues. Trimming took off 0 bases at V and 2 bases at J, with 4 bases between the two ends. This CDR3 reads CASSQDRNYGYTF. The CDR3, as DNA: TGCGCCAGCAGCCAAGACAGGAACTATGGCTACACCTTC.

Comment on this clone: This same CDR3 is encoded by further DNA sequences in the sample. The rearrangement uses TRBV20-1 and TRBJ2-7, with D unclear. V shed 1 base and J shed 3 bases, with 4 bases lying between them. The CDR3 is made up of 11 amino acids. Germline CDR1 and CDR2: DFQATT and SNEGSKA (reference sequence). The CDR3 reads CSARGDYEQYF. The CDR3, as DNA: TGCAGTGCTAGAGGGGACTACGAGCAGTACTTC.

The CDR3 is CATKETGGYGYTF. CDR3 DNA: TGTGCCACTAAGGAAACGGGCGGCTATGGCTACACCTTC. The chain combines TRBV6-6 with TRBJ1-2, with D unclear. The CDR3 is 13 residues long. In germline, CDR1 is MNHNY, CDR2 SVGAGI (reference sequence). Trimming took off 10 bases at V and 4 bases at J, with 16 bases between the two ends.

The chain joins TRBV27 to TRBJ1-6; no clear D. Trimming removed 5 bases at V and 5 bases at J, with 16 bases between. Germline V gene data show CDR1 as MNHEY and CDR2 as SMNVEV (reference sequence). The CDR3 totals 16 residues. DNA of the CDR3: TGTGCCAGCAGTGCTTTTGGTGAGGCGAATAATTCACCCCTCCACTTT. Its translation is CASSAFGEANNSPLHF.